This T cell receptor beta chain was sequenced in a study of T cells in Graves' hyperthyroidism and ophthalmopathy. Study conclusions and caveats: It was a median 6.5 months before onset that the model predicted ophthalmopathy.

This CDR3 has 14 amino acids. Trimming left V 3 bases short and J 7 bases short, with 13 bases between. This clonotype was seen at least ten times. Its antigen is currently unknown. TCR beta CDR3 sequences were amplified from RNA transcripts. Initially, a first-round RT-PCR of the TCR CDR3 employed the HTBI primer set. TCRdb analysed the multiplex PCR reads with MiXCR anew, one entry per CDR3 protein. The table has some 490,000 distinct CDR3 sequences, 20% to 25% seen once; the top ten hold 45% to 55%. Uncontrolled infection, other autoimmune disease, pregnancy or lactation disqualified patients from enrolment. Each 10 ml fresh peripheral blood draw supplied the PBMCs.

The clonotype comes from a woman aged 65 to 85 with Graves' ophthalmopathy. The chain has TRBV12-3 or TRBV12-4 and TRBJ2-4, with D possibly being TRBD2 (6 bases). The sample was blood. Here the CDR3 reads CASSLAGSSNIQYF. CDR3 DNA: TGTGCCAGCAGTTTGGCGGGGAGTTCGAACATTCAGTACTTC.